Below are 32 T cell receptor beta chains sequenced from a single sample in a study of T cell changes during pregnancy in multiple sclerosis. The data were produced by immunoSEQ multiplex PCR, yet TCRdb's version contains in-frame clones alone and is incomplete. This table holds about 100,000 clones, 85% to 95% found once. The specimen was peripheral blood, collected in the second trimester of pregnancy. These receptors all stem from a female donor with multiple sclerosis, enrolled in a pregnancy study.

The chain combines TRBV28 with TRBJ1-3; 8 positions match TRBD1. The trim removed 5 bases at V and 5 bases at J, leaving 11 bases unmatched. The CDR3 totals 16 residues. The germline V gene encodes CDR1 MDHEN and CDR2 SYDVKM. Written as DNA, the CDR3 is TGTGCCAGCAGTCGGGACGTCGGACAGGGTCGAAACACCATATATTTT. It yields the protein CASSRDVGQGRNTIYF. Looking up the rest from reference TRBV28 and TRBJ1-3 gives the full variable domain: DVKVTQSSRYLVKRTGEKVFLECVQDMDHENMFWYRQDPGLGLRLIYFSYDVKMKEKGDIPEGYSVSREKKERFSLILESASTNQTSMYLCASSRDVGQGRNTIYFGEGSWLTVV.

The chain couples TRBV25-1 to TRBJ1-4; D is perhaps TRBD1 (5 bases). Germline-derived CDR1 and CDR2 are MGHDK and SYGVNS. Deletions cut 3 bases from V and 0 bases from J, with 14 bases between. The CDR3 runs 17 residues. This CDR3 is CASSEFGQGSTNEKLFF. CDR3 DNA sequence: TGTGCCAGCAGTGAGTTTGGTCAGGGTTCAACTAATGAAAAACTGTTTTTT.

This clone was counted only a few times. This chain uses TRBV19 with TRBJ2-7; 7 bases align to TRBD1. The CDR3 consists of 13 residues. Germline CDR1 reads LNHDA; CDR2 reads SQIVND (reference sequence). After removal of 10 bases from V and 3 bases from J, the junction contained 9 bases not matched to a gene. Written as DNA, the CDR3 is TGTGCCACCCTCCGGACAGGAAGCTACGAGCAGTACTTC. Its translation: CATLRTGSYEQYF.

The chain employs TRBV5-1 and TRBJ1-2, with D unresolved. CDR3 length: 14 residues. Germline CDR1 reads SGHRS; CDR2 reads YFSETQ. The V gene lost 4 bases and the J gene lost 4 bases, with 14 bases spanning the gap. The CDR3 DNA reads TGCGCCAGCAGCCCGGACTCGCTAACCTATGGCTACACCTTC. It codes for CASSPDSLTYGYTF.

The rearrangement links TRBV19 to TRBJ2-1; 7 bases are shared with TRBD2. V lost 6 bases to trimming and J lost 2 bases; unmatched junction nucleotides: 4. From germline, CDR1 is LNHDA and CDR2 SQIVND (reference sequence). CDR3 length equals 14 residues. The CDR3 nucleotides are TGTGCCAGTAGGAAAAGCGGGGCCTACAATGAGCAGTTCTTC. This sequence encodes CASRKSGAYNEQFF.

The chain is built from TRBV5-5 and TRBJ1-1; 7 bases match TRBD1. Per germline, CDR1 SGHKS and CDR2 YYEKEE (reference sequence). V trimming: 4 bases; J trimming: 2 bases; junction bases outside the gene matches: 5. The CDR3 spans 14 residues. CDR3 region: CASSRGQANTEAFF. DNA for the CDR3: TGTGCCAGCAGCCGCGGACAGGCTAACACTGAAGCTTTCTTT.

CDR3 amino acids: CASSYPAMGRGETQYF. The CDR3 nucleotides read TGTGCCAGCAGCTACCCCGCCATGGGCAGGGGAGAGACCCAGTACTTC. The chain combines TRBV7-8 with TRBJ2-5; D possibly corresponds to TRBD1 (6 bases). The CDR3 is 16 residues long. Trimming removed 4 bases at V and 4 bases at J, with 19 bases between. Germline CDR1 reads SGHVS; CDR2 reads FQNEAQ.

The rearrangement links TRBV30 to TRBJ2-3, with D possibly being TRBD2 (6 bases). Germline V lookup: CDR1 GTSNPN, CDR2 SVGIG (reference sequence). The length of the CDR3 is 13 residues. V lost 1 base, J lost 4 bases, and 9 bases lay in between. Here the CDR3 reads CAWSGGLPDTQYF. Written as DNA, the CDR3 is TGTGCCTGGAGTGGGGGACTCCCAGATACGCAGTATTTT.

The rearrangement uses TRBV5-6 and TRBJ1-2; D may be TRBD1 (5 bases). Germline V gene lookup returns CDR1 SGHDT and CDR2 YYEEEE. V lost 2 bases and J 10 bases, leaving 9 bases between the germline ends. The CDR3 is 11 amino acids. The CDR3 DNA follows: TGTGCCAGCAGCTTAATGACAGACTACACCTTC. Protein: CASSLMTDYTF.

The chain has TRBV27 and TRBJ2-3, with D perhaps matching TRBD1 (5 bases). The CDR3 sequence is 14 residues long. Between the trimmed V and J ends, which lost 6 bases and 0 bases, there was a span of 10 bases. Germline CDR1 is MNHEY and CDR2 is SMNVEV (reference sequence). The CDR3 DNA reads as TGTGCCAGCAGGGCCAGGGTTAGCACAGATACGCAGTATTTT. The encoded protein is CASRARVSTDTQYF.

The J gene is TRBJ1-6, the V gene TRBV7-3; TRBD1 might be the D (5 bases). The ends were cut back, 2 bases at V and 4 bases at J, with 6 bases in the middle. The V gene's germline CDR1 is SGHTA and CDR2 FQGTGA. The CDR3 totals 14 residues. The CDR3 DNA follows: TGTGCCAGCAGCTTACGGGGGTATAATTCACCCCTCCACTTT. This sequence encodes CASSLRGYNSPLHF.

This clone was seen once. The V gene is TRBV5-1, the J gene TRBJ2-6; weak D call: TRBD1 (6 bases). The length of the CDR3 is 16 residues. The V end was cut by 4 bases, the J end by 0 bases, with 11 bases between. Germline assignment: CDR1 SGHRS and CDR2 YFSETQ. CDR3 loop: CASSPGQFSGANVLTF. The CDR3 coding sequence is TGCGCCAGCAGCCCAGGACAGTTCTCTGGGGCCAACGTCCTGACTTTC.

The genes are TRBV10-1 and TRBJ2-2; possibly TRBD1 for D (5 bases). Germline V lookup: CDR1 WNHNN, CDR2 SYGVQD (reference sequence). This CDR3 contains 16 residues. V dropped 6 bases and J dropped 4 bases, with 18 bases sitting between them. The CDR3 DNA reads as TGCGCCAGCAGCCCGGTGGTAGGGGTCGCCACCGGGGAGCTGTTTTTT. Translating it yields CASSPVVGVATGELFF.

The rearrangement joins TRBV5-1 to TRBJ2-7; 12 bases agree with TRBD2. The CDR3 runs to 18 residues. V dropped 0 bases and J dropped 2; count of bases not matched to a gene: 9. The V gene's germline CDR1 is SGHRS and CDR2 YFSETQ. The CDR3 nucleotides read TGCGCCAGCAGCTTGGCCCCCCTGACTAGCGGGAGCCCCTACGAGCAGTACTTC. Amino acids: CASSLAPLTSGSPYEQYF.

The J gene is TRBJ2-7, the V gene TRBV5-6; the D gene is possibly TRBD1 (6 bases). Germline V gives CDR1 SGHDT, CDR2 YYEEEE. V shed 0 bases and J shed 3 bases, with 10 bases lying between them. The CDR3 is made up of 14 amino acids. CDR3 residues: CASSLADSYYEQYF. The CDR3, as DNA: TGTGCCAGCAGCTTGGCGGACAGCTACTACGAGCAGTACTTC.

This clone was detected once. The chain carries TRBV7-8 and TRBJ2-1, with 11 bases identical to TRBD2. This CDR3 has 15 residues. Germline-derived CDR1 and CDR2 are SGHVS and FQNEAQ. J lost 4 bases, V lost 3 bases, and 2 bases had no gene match. CDR3 DNA: TGTGCCAGCAGCTTTGCTAGCGGGAGGTACAATGAGCAGTTCTTC. It translates to CASSFASGRYNEQFF.

The CDR3 bases are TGCGCCAGCAGCTTGGCTCCACAGAACACCGGGGAGCTGTTTTTT. It specifies CASSLAPQNTGELFF. The V gene is TRBV5-1, the J gene TRBJ2-2, with D unclear. Per the germline V gene, CDR1 is SGHRS and CDR2 is YFSETQ. V was pared by 0 bases and J by 1 base, with 7 bases between. The CDR3 is made up of 15 amino acids.

V and J are TRBV5-1 and TRBJ2-3; 7 nucleotides agree with TRBD1. The V segment lost 0 bases and the J segment 3 bases; nucleotides outside the gene matches: 4. This CDR3 is built from 15 residues. Germline CDR1 reads SGHRS; CDR2 reads YFSETQ. DNA of the CDR3: TGCGCCAGCAGCTTGGCGGCAGGGGGAACAGATACGCAGTATTTT. It translates to CASSLAAGGTDTQYF.

The genes are TRBV14 and TRBJ2-1, with D maybe TRBD2 (5 bases). Germline V gives CDR1 SGHDN, CDR2 FVKESK. Trimming left V 4 bases short and J 7 bases short, with 11 bases between. The CDR3 is made up of 13 amino acids. CDR3 DNA sequence: TGTGCCAGCAGCCGGACTGTCCTAAATGAGCAGTTCTTC. Its translation is CASSRTVLNEQFF.

The rearrangement links TRBV6-1 to TRBJ1-5, with 10 bases that match TRBD1. CDR3 length: 13 amino acids. V gave up 8 bases and J gave up 5 bases; unmatched junction bases: 3. Germline V gene lookup returns CDR1 MNHNS and CDR2 SASEGT. DNA of the CDR3: TGTGCCAGCGAGGGACAGGGGTATCAGCCCCAGCATTTT. Protein sequence: CASEGQGYQPQHF.

This chain links TRBV5-5 with TRBJ2-3, with TRBD2 matching 9 bases. V was pared by 6 bases and J by 2 bases, with 16 bases of the junction left unmatched. Germline CDR1 reads SGHKS; CDR2 reads YYEKEE (reference sequence). The CDR3 spans 18 residues. CDR3 nucleotide sequence: TGTGCCAGCATTCTGGGGGTAGCGGGAGCTCCTCCCACAGATACGCAGTATTTT. Its translation: CASILGVAGAPPTDTQYF.

The V call is TRBV11-2, the J call TRBJ1-4; TRBD1 aligns across 7 bases. The V segment lost 5 bases and the J segment 6 bases; nucleotides outside the gene matches: 6. In germline, CDR1 is SGHAT, CDR2 FQNNGV. This CDR3 is 14 amino acids long. CDR3 region: CASSPGQSYEKLFF. The CDR3 region has the DNA TGTGCCAGCAGCCCGGGACAGAGCTATGAAAAACTGTTTTTT.

The chain has TRBV30 and TRBJ2-7; 9 bases agree with TRBD1. Germline V lookup: CDR1 GTSNPN, CDR2 SVGIG (reference sequence). J lost 5 bases, V lost 2 bases, and 13 bases had no gene match. The CDR3 loop spans 16 amino acids. The CDR3 spells CAWSLRDRVGVDEQYF. In DNA, the CDR3 is TGTGCCTGGAGTCTCCGGGACAGGGTAGGTGTGGACGAGCAGTACTTC. Full variable domain (missing parts from reference TRBV30 and TRBJ2-7): SQTIHQWPATLVQPVGSPLSLECTVEGTSNPNLYWYRQAAGRGLQLLFYSVGIGQISSEVPQNLSASRPQDRQFILSSKKLLLSDSGFYLCAWSLRDRVGVDEQYFGPGTRLTVT.

The gene calls are TRBV27 and TRBJ2-3; 11 positions agree with TRBD1. In germline, CDR1 is MNHEY, CDR2 SMNVEV (reference sequence). J was trimmed by 2 bases and V by 8 bases; bases with no gene match: 15. The CDR3 totals 18 residues. CDR3 loop: CASGGQGVKLAVTDTQYF. CDR3 coding DNA: TGTGCCAGCGGGGGACAGGGGGTAAAACTAGCGGTCACAGATACGCAGTATTTT.

The rearrangement uses TRBV6-4 and TRBJ2-1, with TRBD2 matching over 8 bases. The CDR3 extends over 19 amino acids. From germline, CDR1 is MRHNA and CDR2 SNTAGT. Unmatched junction bases numbered 16, after V lost 6 bases and J lost 0 bases. The CDR3 loop is CASRTRTRLAYSSYNEQFF. Here the CDR3 DNA reads TGTGCCAGCAGGACTAGAACGAGACTAGCGTATAGCTCCTACAATGAGCAGTTCTTC.

The J gene is TRBJ2-1, the V gene TRBV5-1, with 9 positions matching TRBD1. The germline V gene encodes CDR1 SGHRS and CDR2 YFSETQ. The CDR3 extends over 16 amino acids. Losses at the gene ends were 3 bases for V and 3 bases for J; bases not matched to a gene: 7. This chain's CDR3 is CASSSGMDRGYNEQFF. The CDR3 DNA follows: TGCGCCAGCAGCTCGGGAATGGACAGGGGCTACAATGAGCAGTTCTTC. Based on the CDR3 plus reference TRBV5-1 and TRBJ2-1, the full variable domain is KAGVTQTPRYLIKTRGQQVTLSCSPISGHRSVSWYQQTPGQGLQFLFEYFSETQRNKGNFPGRFSGRQFSNSRSEMNVSTLELGDSALYLCASSSGMDRGYNEQFFGPGTRLTVL.

V gene TRBV2 combines with J gene TRBJ1-5; D is unresolved. CDR1 is SNHLY and CDR2 is FYNNEI in the germline V gene. This CDR3 spans 17 amino acids. Trimming cost V 3 bases and J 2 bases, with 17 bases left between them. CDR3 sequence: CASSDVTLTGGNQPQHF. In nucleotides, the CDR3 is TGTGCCAGCAGTGACGTGACACTCACCGGGGGCAATCAGCCCCAGCATTTT. The full variable domain, completed using reference TRBV2 and TRBJ1-5, is EPEVTQTPSHQVTQMGQEVILRCVPISNHLYFYWYRQILGQKVEFLVSFYNNEISEKSEIFDDQFSVERPDGSNFTLKIRSTKLEDSAMYFCASSDVTLTGGNQPQHFGDGTRLSIL.

The genes are TRBV5-1 and TRBJ2-2; 12 positions agree with TRBD2. Germline CDR1 SGHRS, CDR2 YFSETQ. The junction had 4 bases not matched to a gene; V was cut back by 3 bases and J by 4 bases. CDR3 length equals 16 residues. The DNA for the CDR3 is TGCGCCAGCAGCTCCGGACTAGCGGGATCCACCGGGGAGCTGTTTTTT. Amino acids: CASSSGLAGSTGELFF.

The chain has TRBV18 and TRBJ2-2; a weak D match, TRBD2 (6 bases). The CDR3 loop spans 15 amino acids. V lost 2 bases, J lost 3 bases, and 10 bases lay in between. Germline V CDR1 and CDR2: KGHSH, LQKENI. Here the CDR3 DNA reads TGTGCCAGCTCACCAGAGGGACTCTACACCGGGGAGCTGTTTTTT. It encodes CASSPEGLYTGELFF.

The rearrangement links TRBV6-5 to TRBJ2-1; 10 positions match TRBD2. V was pared by 0 bases and J by 3 bases, with 2 bases of the junction left unmatched. The CDR3 runs 16 residues. Per the germline V gene, CDR1 is MNHEY and CDR2 is SVGAGI. CDR3 in amino acids: CASSYSSGRHYNEQFF. The CDR3 DNA follows: TGTGCCAGCAGTTACTCTAGCGGGAGGCACTACAATGAGCAGTTCTTC.

The chain links TRBV10-3 to TRBJ2-3, with D possibly matching TRBD1 (6 bases). The V end lost 6 bases, the J end lost 4 bases, and 20 bases lay between the germline ends. The germline V gene has CDR1 ENHRY and CDR2 SYGVKD. The CDR3 spans 16 residues. The CDR3 nucleotides read TGTGCCATCAGCCTAGAAACACCGCAGGGGCCAGATACGCAGTATTTT. It is translated as CAISLETPQGPDTQYF.

This clone was detected only a few times. The chain uses TRBV4-2 and TRBJ2-7; D possibly corresponds to TRBD2 (6 bases). The germline V gene encodes CDR1 LGHNA and CDR2 YNFKEQ. The CDR3 is made up of 15 amino acids. Trimming removed 1 base at V and 5 bases at J, with 15 bases between. The CDR3, as DNA: TGTGCCAGCAGCCAAGGTAAGGGCGGCGGGAACGAGCAGTACTTC. Its translation is CASSQGKGGGNEQYF.